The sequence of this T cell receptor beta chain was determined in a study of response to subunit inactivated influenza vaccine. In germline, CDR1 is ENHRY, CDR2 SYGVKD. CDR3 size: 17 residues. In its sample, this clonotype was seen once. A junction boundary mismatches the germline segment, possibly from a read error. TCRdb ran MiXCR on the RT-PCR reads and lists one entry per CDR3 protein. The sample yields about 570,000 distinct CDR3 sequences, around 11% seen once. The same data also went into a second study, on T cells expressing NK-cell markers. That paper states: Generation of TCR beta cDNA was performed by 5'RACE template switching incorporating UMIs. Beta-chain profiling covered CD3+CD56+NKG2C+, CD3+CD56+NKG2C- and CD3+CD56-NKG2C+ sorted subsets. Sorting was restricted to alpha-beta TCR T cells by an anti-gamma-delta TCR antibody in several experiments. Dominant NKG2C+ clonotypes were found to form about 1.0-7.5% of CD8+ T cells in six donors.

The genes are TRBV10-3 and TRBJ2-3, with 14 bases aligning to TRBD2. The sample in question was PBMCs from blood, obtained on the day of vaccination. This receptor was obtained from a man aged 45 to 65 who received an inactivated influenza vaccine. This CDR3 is CAFSPGLAGARTDTQYF. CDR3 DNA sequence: TGTGCCTTCAGCCCGGGACTAGCGGGGGCGCGCACAGATACGCAGTATTTT.